Listed here is a single TCR beta chain. This entry is derived from a study of blood T cell repertoires in COVID-19. Turning to the study itself: From the United States, Italy and Spain came samples of acute and convalescent COVID-19. T cells, B-cell-depleted T cells, or PBMCs supplied cDNA or gDNA.

Methods used by the authors: Estimation of nucleated cell counts was performed using reference gene primer amplification. Some clones are missing from TCRdb's copy, which holds only in-frame ones; the method was immunoSEQ multiplex PCR. From that table come the V and J calls and clone size; the DNA was used to work out D and trimming. The sample has 250,000 to 350,000 clones, 87% seen once. This sequence originates from a young man with active or convalescent COVID-19. The sample comprised peripheral blood.

CDR3 DNA sequence: TGTGCCAGCAGGAGACTTCGACTAGCGGAAACCGGGGAGCTGTTTTTT. Residues: CASRRLRLAETGELFF. The chain employs TRBV21-1 and TRBJ2-2; the table's TRBD2 call for D was not verified on the DNA. TRBV21-1 is a pseudogene segment. This CDR3 is 16 amino acids long.